These 5 T cell receptor beta chains came from one sample sequenced in a study of somatic mutations in cytotoxic T cells in rheumatoid arthritis. Clones were sequenced by immunoSEQ multiplex PCR, and TCRdb holds only the in-frame ones, with some missing. The sample includes under 20,000 clones, about nine tenths of them seen just once. The sequencing input was CD8+ T cells sorted from blood. These receptors were collected from a man aged 35 to 55 in good health.

The chain combines TRBV27 with TRBJ1-1; TRBD1 might be the D (5 bases). Germline V CDR1 and CDR2: MNHEY, SMNVEV (reference sequence). Trimming pared 3 bases from V and 4 bases from J, leaving 18 bases between. The CDR3 contains 16 residues. The CDR3 DNA reads TGTGCCAGCAGTTTGAAATACGGGGGTTTAGGCACTGAAGCTTTCTTT. This translates into CASSLKYGGLGTEAFF.

V gene TRBV27 combines with J gene TRBJ1-1; no clear D gene. The CDR3 sequence is 14 residues long. V gave up 8 bases and J gave up 4 bases, with 17 bases separating them. Germline loops: CDR1 MNHEY, CDR2 SMNVEV (reference sequence). CDR3 in amino acids: CASSIFSGSTEAFF. In DNA form, the CDR3 reads TGTGCCAGCTCTATCTTCAGCGGAAGCACTGAAGCTTTCTTT.

The chain employs TRBV19 and TRBJ1-2, with a possible D match to TRBD1 (5 bases). V shed 9 bases and J shed 4 bases, with 18 bases lying between them. Germline V lookup: CDR1 LNHDA, CDR2 SQIVND (reference sequence). This CDR3 has 14 amino acids. DNA for the CDR3: TGTGCCAGCTACCTCAAGGGGCGAAGCTATGGCTACACCTTC. This sequence encodes CASYLKGRSYGYTF.

The chain links TRBV27 to TRBJ2-7; D is perhaps TRBD1 (6 bases). The CDR3 contains 15 residues. The V and J ends lost 3 bases and 5 bases respectively, with 17 bases between them. Germline V gene sequence: CDR1 MNHEY, CDR2 SMNVEV (reference sequence). Written as DNA, the CDR3 is TGTGCCAGCAGTTTCACAGGGATACGGCTCGACGAGCAGTACTTC. Protein product: CASSFTGIRLDEQYF.

The chain employs TRBV13 and TRBJ1-3, with D unresolved. V was trimmed by 0 bases and J by 4 bases, leaving 7 bases between them. The CDR3 contains 14 residues. CDR1 and CDR2 (germline): PRHDT, FYEKMQ (reference sequence). The CDR3 DNA reads TGTGCCAGCAGCTTAGGTGGCAGCGGAAACACCATATATTTT. It yields the protein CASSLGGSGNTIYF.